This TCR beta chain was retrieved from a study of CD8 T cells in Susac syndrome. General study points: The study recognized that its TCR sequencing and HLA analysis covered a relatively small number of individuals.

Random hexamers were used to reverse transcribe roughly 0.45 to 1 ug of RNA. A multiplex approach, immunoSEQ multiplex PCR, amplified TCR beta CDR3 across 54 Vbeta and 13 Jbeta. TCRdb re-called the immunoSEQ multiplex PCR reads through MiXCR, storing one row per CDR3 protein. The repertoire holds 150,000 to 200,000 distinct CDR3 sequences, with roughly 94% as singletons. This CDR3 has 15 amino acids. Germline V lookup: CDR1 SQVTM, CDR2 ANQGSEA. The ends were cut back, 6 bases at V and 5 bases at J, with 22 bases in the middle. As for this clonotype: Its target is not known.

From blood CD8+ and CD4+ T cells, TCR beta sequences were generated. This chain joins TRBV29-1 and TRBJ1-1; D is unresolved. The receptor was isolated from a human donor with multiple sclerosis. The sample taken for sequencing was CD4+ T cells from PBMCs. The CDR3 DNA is TGCAGCGTGGGAGTGCGTGGCAGATCGGGGACTGAAGCTTTCTTT. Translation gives CSVGVRGRSGTEAFF. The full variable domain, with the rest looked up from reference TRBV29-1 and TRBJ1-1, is SAVISQKPSRDICQRGTSLTIQCQVDSQVTMMFWYRQQPGQSLTLIATANQGSEATYESGFVIDKFPISRPNLTFSTLTVSNMSPEDSSIYLCSVGVRGRSGTEAFFGQGTRLTVV.